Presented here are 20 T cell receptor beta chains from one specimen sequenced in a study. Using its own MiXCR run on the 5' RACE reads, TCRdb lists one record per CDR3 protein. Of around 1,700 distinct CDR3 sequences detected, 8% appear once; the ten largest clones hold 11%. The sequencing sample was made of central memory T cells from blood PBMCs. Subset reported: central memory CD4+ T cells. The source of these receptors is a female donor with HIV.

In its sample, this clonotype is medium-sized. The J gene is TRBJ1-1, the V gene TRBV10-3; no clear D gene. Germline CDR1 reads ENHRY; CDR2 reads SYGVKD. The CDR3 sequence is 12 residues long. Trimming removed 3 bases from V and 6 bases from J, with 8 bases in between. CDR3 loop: CAISESGAEAFF. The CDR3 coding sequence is TGTGCCATCAGTGAATCTGGGGCTGAAGCTTTCTTT.

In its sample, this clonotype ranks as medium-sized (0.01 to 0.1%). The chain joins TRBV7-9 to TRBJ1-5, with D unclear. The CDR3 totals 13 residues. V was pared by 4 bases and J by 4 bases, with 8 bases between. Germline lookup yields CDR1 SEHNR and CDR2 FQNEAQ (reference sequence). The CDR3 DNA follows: TGTGCCAGCAGCTCAGGATTTAATCAGCCCCAGCATTTT. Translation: CASSSGFNQPQHF.

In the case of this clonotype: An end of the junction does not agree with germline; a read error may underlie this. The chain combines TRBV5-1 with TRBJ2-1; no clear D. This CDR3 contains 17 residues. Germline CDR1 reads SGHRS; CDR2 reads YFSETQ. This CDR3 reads CANSLAMTIGPYNEQFF. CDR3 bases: TGCGCCAACAGCTTGGCAATGACGATTGGTCCCTACAATGAGCAGTTCTTC.

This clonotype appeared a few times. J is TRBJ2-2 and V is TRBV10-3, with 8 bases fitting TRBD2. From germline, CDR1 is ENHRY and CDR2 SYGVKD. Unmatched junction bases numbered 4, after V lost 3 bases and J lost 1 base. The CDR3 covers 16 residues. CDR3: CAISESGGRNTGELFF. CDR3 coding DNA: TGTGCCATCAGTGAAAGCGGGGGCAGGAACACCGGGGAGCTGTTTTTT.

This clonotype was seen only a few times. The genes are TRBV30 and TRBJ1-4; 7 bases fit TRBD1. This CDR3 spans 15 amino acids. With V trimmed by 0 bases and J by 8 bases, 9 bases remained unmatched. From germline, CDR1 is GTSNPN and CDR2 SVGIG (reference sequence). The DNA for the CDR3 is TGTGCCTGGAGTGTTCGACAGGGAGGATTCGAAAAACTGTTTTTT. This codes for CAWSVRQGGFEKLFF.

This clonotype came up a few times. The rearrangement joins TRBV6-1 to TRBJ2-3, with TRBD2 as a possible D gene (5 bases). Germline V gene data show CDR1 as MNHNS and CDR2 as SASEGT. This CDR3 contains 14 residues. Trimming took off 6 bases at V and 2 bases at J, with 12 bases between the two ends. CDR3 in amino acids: CASRGQRTTDTQYF. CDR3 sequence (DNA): TGTGCCAGCAGGGGTCAGCGGACCACAGATACGCAGTATTTT.

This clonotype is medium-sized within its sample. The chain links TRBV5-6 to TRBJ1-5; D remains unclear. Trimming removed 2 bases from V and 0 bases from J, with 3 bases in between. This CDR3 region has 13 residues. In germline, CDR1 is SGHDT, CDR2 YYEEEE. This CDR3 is CASSLRSNQPQHF. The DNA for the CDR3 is TGTGCCAGCAGCTTACGTAGCAATCAGCCCCAGCATTTT.

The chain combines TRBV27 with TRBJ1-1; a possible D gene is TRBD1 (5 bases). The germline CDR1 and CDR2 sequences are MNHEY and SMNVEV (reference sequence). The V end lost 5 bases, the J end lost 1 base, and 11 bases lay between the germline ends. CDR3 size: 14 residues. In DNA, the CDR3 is TGTGCCAGCAGTAGGGGACTCCAGAACACTGAAGCTTTCTTT. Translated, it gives CASSRGLQNTEAFF.

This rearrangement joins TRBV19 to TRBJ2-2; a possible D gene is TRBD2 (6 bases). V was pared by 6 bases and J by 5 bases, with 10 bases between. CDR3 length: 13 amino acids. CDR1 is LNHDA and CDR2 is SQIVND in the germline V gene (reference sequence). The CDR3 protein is CASRRGGTGELFF. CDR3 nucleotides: TGTGCCAGTAGGAGGGGAGGAACCGGGGAGCTGTTTTTT.

CDR3 sequence: CASSGETQYF. Written as DNA, the CDR3 is TGTGCCAGCAGTGGGGAGACCCAGTACTTC. This chain uses TRBV7-2 with TRBJ2-5; D not certain. This CDR3 contains 10 residues. Trimming left V 6 bases short and J 5 bases short, with 4 bases between. In germline, CDR1 is SGHTA, CDR2 FQGNSA.

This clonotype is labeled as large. CDR3 DNA: TGTGCCAGCAGCTTGGGGCAGGGGGCCACAGATACGCAGTATTTT. As protein: CASSLGQGATDTQYF. The rearrangement uses TRBV7-8 and TRBJ2-3; 8 bases align to TRBD1. Germline lookup yields CDR1 SGHVS and CDR2 FQNEAQ. V was clipped by 3 bases and J by 2 bases; unmatched bases: 4. The CDR3 has 15 residues.

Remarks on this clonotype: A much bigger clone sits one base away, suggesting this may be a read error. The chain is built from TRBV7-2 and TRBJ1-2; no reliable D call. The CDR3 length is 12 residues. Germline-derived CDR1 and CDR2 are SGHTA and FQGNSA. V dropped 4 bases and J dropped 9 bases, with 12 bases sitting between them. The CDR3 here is CASSSGPFCYTF. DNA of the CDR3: TGTGCCAGCAGCTCTGGACCCTTTTGCTACACCTTC.

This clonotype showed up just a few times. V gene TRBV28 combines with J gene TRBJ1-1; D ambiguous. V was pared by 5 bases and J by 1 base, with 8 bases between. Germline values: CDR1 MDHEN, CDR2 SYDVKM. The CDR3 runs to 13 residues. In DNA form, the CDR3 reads TGTGCCAGCAGTCCCGGATCGAACACTGAAGCTTTCTTT. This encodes CASSPGSNTEAFF.

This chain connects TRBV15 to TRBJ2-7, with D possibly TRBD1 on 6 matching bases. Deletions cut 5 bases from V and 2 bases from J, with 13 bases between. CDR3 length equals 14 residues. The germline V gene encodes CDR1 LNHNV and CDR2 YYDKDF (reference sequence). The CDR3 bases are TGTGCCACCAGCGCAGACAGGAGCACCTACGAGCAGTACGTC. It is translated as CATSADRSTYEQYV.

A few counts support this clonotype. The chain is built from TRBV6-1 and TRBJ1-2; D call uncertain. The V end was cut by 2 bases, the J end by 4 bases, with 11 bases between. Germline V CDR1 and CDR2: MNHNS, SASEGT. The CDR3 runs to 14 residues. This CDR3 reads CASSEMEGSYGYTF. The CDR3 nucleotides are TGTGCCAGCAGTGAAATGGAGGGTAGCTATGGCTACACCTTC.

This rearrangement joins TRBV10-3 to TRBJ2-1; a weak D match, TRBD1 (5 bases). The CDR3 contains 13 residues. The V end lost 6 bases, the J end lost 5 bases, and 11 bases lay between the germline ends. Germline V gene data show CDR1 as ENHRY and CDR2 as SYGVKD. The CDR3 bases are TGTGCCATCAGCGTCCAGGGAAACAATGAGCAGTTCTTC. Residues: CAISVQGNNEQFF.

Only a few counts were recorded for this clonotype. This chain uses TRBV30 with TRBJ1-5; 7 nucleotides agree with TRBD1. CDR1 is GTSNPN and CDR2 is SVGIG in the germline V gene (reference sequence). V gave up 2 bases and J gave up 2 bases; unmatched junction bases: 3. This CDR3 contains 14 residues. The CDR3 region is CAWSYRGGNQPQHF. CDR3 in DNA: TGTGCCTGGAGTTACAGGGGAGGCAATCAGCCCCAGCATTTT. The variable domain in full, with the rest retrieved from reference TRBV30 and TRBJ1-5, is SQTIHQWPATLVQPVGSPLSLECTVEGTSNPNLYWYRQAAGRGLQLLFYSVGIGQISSEVPQNLSASRPQDRQFILSSKKLLLSDSGFYLCAWSYRGGNQPQHFGDGTRLSIL.

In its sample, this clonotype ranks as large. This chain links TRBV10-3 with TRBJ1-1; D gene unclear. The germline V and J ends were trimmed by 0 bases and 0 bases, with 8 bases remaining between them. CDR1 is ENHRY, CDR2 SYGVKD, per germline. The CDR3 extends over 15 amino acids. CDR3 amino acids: CAISESERVNTEAFF. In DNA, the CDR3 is TGTGCCATCAGTGAGTCTGAAAGGGTGAACACTGAAGCTTTCTTT.

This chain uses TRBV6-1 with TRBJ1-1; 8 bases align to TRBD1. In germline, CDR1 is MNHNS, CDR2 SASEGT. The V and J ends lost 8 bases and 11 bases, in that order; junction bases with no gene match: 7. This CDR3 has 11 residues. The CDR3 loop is CASGTGKAAFF. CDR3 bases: TGTGCCAGCGGGACAGGAAAGGCGGCTTTCTTT.

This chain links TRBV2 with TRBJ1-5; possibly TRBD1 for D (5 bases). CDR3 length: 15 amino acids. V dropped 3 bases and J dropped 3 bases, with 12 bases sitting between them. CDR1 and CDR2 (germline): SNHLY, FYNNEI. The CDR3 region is CASSEGEDPNQPQHF. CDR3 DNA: TGTGCCAGCAGTGAGGGGGAGGACCCCAATCAGCCCCAGCATTTT.